This TCR beta chain was captured in a study of cytomegalovirus exposure and HLA in healthy donors listed by TCRdb under 2017. At the level of the whole study: An earlier analysis of some 600 of the donors reported 250 to 300 Gb of sequence data and around 120 million unique TCR beta sequences obtained from about 170 million T cells. Among the approximately 420 genotyped donors, approximately 81% belonged to the genetic ancestry cluster associated with self-reported Caucasian donors. In a later analysis, previously published TCR beta repertoires from 666 donors were re-analyzed and high-resolution HLA genotyping was added so that TCR occurrence patterns could be studied. A few DR-DQ haplotypes were treated as single units for association and clustering because of strong linkage in the cohort. Both class I and class II loci were covered by HLA typing, at four-digit resolution. Approximately 310 gigabases of sequencing data and about 92 million unique TCR sequences made up an early release that covered around 640 HLA-typed donors. To predict cytomegalovirus infection status, the study brought together high-throughput TCR immunosequencing, statistical association of individual TCRs with disease status, and machine learning. The number of donors typed differed by locus, with roughly 620-630 for A, B, C, DRB1 and DQB1, more than 500 for DQA1, 600 to 610 for DPA1, and around 450 for DPB1. Every repertoire in the discovery cohort had been generated on one and the same sequencing platform. Across about 380 genotyped donors of the cohort, an average of about 250,000 unique TCR beta nucleotide sequences per donor were sequenced, and roughly 18% of those sequences were non-productive. A separate validation cohort of approximately 120 different subjects was used in addition to the approximately 610-subject first cohort. An earlier analysis of more than 450 of the donors used high-throughput TCR beta sequencing to judge whether each TCR beta V gene segment behaved as functional or pseudogenic. Donor age, sex, ethnicity and CMV serostatus were compiled together with the repertoire data. A later genetic analysis took genome-wide SNP genotypes for about three fifths of the roughly 670 donors and used that subset as a discovery cohort. The study used immunosequencing to profile the T cell repertoires of 670 or so subjects and linked those repertoires to cytomegalovirus serostatus. The study aimed to test whether signatures of past pathogen exposure could be identified by cataloging public T cell receptors. Rather than drawing on any new phenotypic data, the later analysis identified candidate immune exposures from TCR beta sequences and the way those sequences occurred across donors. Broad study findings and their caveats: In a later genetic analysis, fewer N-insertions in productive TCRs were reported among donors in an Asian-associated ancestry cluster than the roughly 640-donor mean. The only immune exposure information available for the cohort was CMV serostatus. The sequencing pipeline was judged likely to have produced a cluster of highly shared sequence variants as a technical artifact. Most TCR sequences were observed very rarely across donors, whereas some public TCRs were present in many individuals. A few of the identified cytomegalovirus-associated TCR beta chains were confirmed in vitro to be specific for cytomegalovirus antigens. Because counts were too low, about 18 rarely observed V segments, including chromosome 9 orphons, were excluded from the earlier analysis of 587 of the donors. This cohort had only TCR beta chains sequenced, and the lack of alpha or paired-chain data limited which features could be detected. A further reported finding was that TCR beta sequences accurately predicted the HLA-A and HLA-B alleles for most subjects in the first cohort. In a later analysis, HLA-associated TCR beta chains showed more clonal expansion and lower generation probabilities than non-associated chains that were equally common. The 87-base-pair reads could not distinguish some IMGT-functional V segments, including TRBV6-2 and TRBV6-3, so those segments were excluded. In a later analysis, several top co-occurrence clusters were reported to appear linked to parvovirus B19, influenza, CMV and Epstein-Barr virus. According to the authors, the approach could potentially be generalized to other disease states and immunological phenotypes. Broadly in line with IMGT annotations, most TCR beta V segments showed up in productive rearrangements about 87% or about 30% of the time in an earlier analysis of some 590 of the donors. Sequencing depth was assumed to be roughly uniform across donors in the presence/absence analyses, though that assumption may not hold. When HLA alleles, especially DR and DQ, strongly co-occurred, TCR associations were difficult to assign to individual alleles. In a later genetic analysis, a missense DCLRE1C variant was associated with V-gene and J-gene trimming of TCR beta chains, and the association was replicated in an independent cohort. The classifier was reported to diagnose cytomegalovirus status with high specificity and sensitivity in both the original and validation cohorts. HLA typing was unavailable for some donors at each locus, so association tests used only the typed subset. In a later analysis, the rate of TCR association differed among HLA loci, with DRB1 alleles having the most associated TCRs and HLA-C alleles having the fewest. In a later analysis, most CMV-associated TCR beta chains were found to appear HLA-restricted, with HLA associations seemingly driven largely by CMV exposure. Correlated functional status among segregating V segments might reflect linkage disequilibrium, but an unknown experimental factor could not be ruled out. In a later analysis, around 17,000 TCR beta sequences were associated with specific HLA alleles at a false discovery rate of 0.05. A total of about 150 TCR beta chains were listed by the study as associated with cytomegalovirus.

Library creation used the immunoSEQ multiplex PCR assay. A mixture of 60 forward primers for TCR Vbeta segments and 13 reverse primers for TCR Jbeta segments was used in the multiplex PCR. The CDR3 region of rearranged TCR beta genes was amplified from genomic DNA by a multiplex PCR assay. On the Illumina HiSeq System, the amplified TCR beta libraries were sequenced as 87-base-pair reads. The authors' analysis ran thus. A later analysis tallied 75 million to 95 million unique TCR beta chains across the 650 to 750 repertoires, and approximately 9.9 million of those chains were shared by two or more donors. Raw reads were error-corrected and collapsed into unique sequences by a nearest-neighbor algorithm in which closely related sequences were merged to remove PCR and sequencing errors. V, D and J gene segments were assigned by aligning CDR3 sequences to IMGT reference sequences. For a sequence to be retained, a match of at least six nucleotides was required to both a V gene segment and a J gene segment. Rearrangements were called productive when the CDR3 lacked stop codons and stayed in frame with V and J; all others were non-productive. Following IMGT convention, CDR3 was defined as the stretch from the second conserved V-encoded cysteine to the conserved J-encoded phenylalanine. The earlier analysis of about 590 of the donors excluded sequences that lacked an unambiguous match to a single V gene segment. In an earlier analysis of approximately 500 of the donors, a V segment was called functional when productive rearrangements were above 56.7%, and segregating when the standard deviation between donors exceeded 5%. A statistical classification framework was built to diagnose cytomegalovirus status from the catalog of TCR beta chain sequences. V and J gene assignment, in a later analysis, came from comparing TCR nucleotide sequences with IMGT/GENE-DB human TR gene sequences. Using the TCRdist pipeline, a later analysis assigned CDR3 sequences along with most-parsimonious VDJ recombination scenarios. In a later analysis, every TCR beta chain was defined by the combination of its CDR3 amino acid sequence and its V-gene family, and reads without a unique V-gene family were dropped. A later analysis removed several hundred highly shared, low-generation-probability nucleotide sequences to deal with suspected cross-contamination and a sequencing artifact. In a later analysis, a clonal expansion index for each public chain was calculated from normalized within-repertoire ranks of inferred template counts. In a later analysis, generation probabilities were computed using a VDJ recombination model fitted to out-of-frame rearrangements, and the results were checked against IGoR. In a later analysis, TCR-TCR, TCR-HLA and TCR-CMV co-occurrence was scored with hypergeometric tests, and a repertoire-size bias correction was applied to TCR pairs. To estimate false discovery rates, a later analysis permuted the HLA or CMV assignments 20 times. In a later analysis, co-occurring TCRs were grouped using DBSCAN, with TCRdist sequence similarity added in when clustering inside HLA-allele-positive subsets. For co-occurrence clustering, repertoires with fewer than 30,000 or more than 120,000 public chains were excluded, along with roughly 5 repertoires with anomalous nucleotide sharing. Drawn from immuneACCESS, this table holds only the in-frame rearrangements with V and J called that TCRdb kept. Clones are partly lost; checked studies trace under half to an unresolved V gene and leave the rest unexplained. V, J and clone size are taken as reported in that table, and D and trimming were inferred from the DNA itself. The sample includes more than 130,000 clones, with 80% observed a single time. The ten largest clonotypes hold just over 5% of the sample.

Regarding this clone: Its specific antigen is unknown. Qualities for individual bases were not recorded, and no much larger clone is one base off.

The cohort was made up of roughly 670 healthy bone marrow donors. At the time of sampling, every cohort member was nominally healthy, though immune exposures that went unrecorded were likely present. The donor was CMV seronegative and belonged to the group of over 300 seronegative cohort members. Each donor provided a peripheral blood sample, and peripheral blood mononuclear cells were used for TCR beta sequencing. The Qiagen DNeasy Blood Extraction Kit was used to extract genomic DNA from the blood cell samples. The germline V and J ends show losses of 5 bases and 7 bases respectively, and no gene match explains 5 bases of the junction. Looking up the germline V gene yields CDR1 SGHVS and CDR2 FQNEAQ. The CDR3 goes from the cysteine to the phenylalanine over 14 residues. The read is trimmed to its CDR3 DNA, 42 bases read in frame from base 1.

Sequencing input: PBMCs. The receptor comes from a male donor in good health and CMV-seronegative. The chain links TRBV7-8 with TRBJ1-6; 7 junctional bases match TRBD1. Here the CDR3 is given as CASSPGQINSPLHF. The nucleotides are TGTGCCAGCAGCCCGGGACAGATAAATTCACCCCTCCACTTT.